These T cell receptor beta chains were read from a single sample in a study of cytomegalovirus exposure and HLA in healthy donors. Assay: immunoSEQ multiplex PCR; the TCRdb copy retains only in-frame clones and omits some. The sample holds 110,000 to 150,000 clones; approximately 80% are singletons and the top ten take approximately 4%. The sample taken for sequencing was PBMCs. The receptors were gathered from a woman aged 40-49 years in good health and CMV-seropositive. Each CDR3 is given with its conserved first and last residue. A D gene is named only where the DNA matches it firmly. Clone size is not always given. Where it is, it says once, few, many or a class for expanded clones.

clone_size: few; j_call: TRBJ2-5; d_call: -; v_call: TRBV2; cdr3_nt: TGTGCCAGCAGGGCCCGGCTAACGTCAGGGCAAGAGACCCAGTACTTC; cdr3_aa: CASRARLTSGQETQYF
clone_size: once; j_call: TRBJ2-7; d_call: -; v_call: TRBV7-9; cdr3_nt: TGTGCCAGCAGCCCCAACTTTGGCGAGCAGTACTTC; cdr3_aa: CASSPNFGEQYF
clone_size: -; j_call: TRBJ2-7; d_call: TRBD2; v_call: TRBV6-7; cdr3_nt: TGTGCCAGCAGTTATTTTGGACTAGGGGAGCAGTACTTC; cdr3_aa: CASSYFGLGEQYF
clone_size: -; j_call: TRBJ2-7; d_call: -; v_call: TRBV5-6; cdr3_nt: TGTGCCAGCAGCGGGAGTTCAACTAGCCCCTACGAGCAGTACTTC; cdr3_aa: CASSGSSTSPYEQYF
clone_size: -; j_call: TRBJ1-4; d_call: TRBD1; v_call: TRBV5-1; cdr3_nt: TGCGCCAGCAGCTTGGCTGGACAGGCTGAAAAACTGTTTTTT; cdr3_aa: CASSLAGQAEKLFF
clone_size: -; j_call: TRBJ2-7; d_call: TRBD1; v_call: TRBV5-1; cdr3_nt: TGCGCCAGCAGCCTTTGGACAGGTTCAATGGAGCAGTACTTC; cdr3_aa: CASSLWTGSMEQYF
clone_size: -; j_call: TRBJ1-6; d_call: TRBD1; v_call: TRBV2; cdr3_nt: TGTGCCAGCAGGGGACAGGAAAATTCACCCCTCCACTTT; cdr3_aa: CASRGQENSPLHF
clone_size: -; j_call: TRBJ2-2; d_call: -; v_call: TRBV19; cdr3_nt: TGTGCCTGTGTATCCCAGGGAAACACCGGGGAGCTGTTTTTT; cdr3_aa: CACVSQGNTGELFF
clone_size: -; j_call: TRBJ2-2; d_call: TRBD2; v_call: TRBV7-9; cdr3_nt: TGTGCCAGCAACCTTGGGACTAGCGGGGGGGCCCTCACCGGGGAGCTGTTTTTT; cdr3_aa: CASNLGTSGGALTGELFF
clone_size: -; j_call: TRBJ1-4; d_call: -; v_call: TRBV9; cdr3_nt: TGTGCCAGCAGCGCTGGGGGGGGCAGCAGTGAAAAACTGTTTTTT; cdr3_aa: CASSAGGGSSEKLFF
clone_size: -; j_call: TRBJ2-5; d_call: TRBD1; v_call: TRBV6-5; cdr3_nt: TGTGCCAGCAAGATAGGACAGGGGACAGAGACCCAGTACTTC; cdr3_aa: CASKIGQGTETQYF
clone_size: -; j_call: TRBJ1-2; d_call: -; v_call: TRBV19; cdr3_nt: TGTGCCAGTAGTATAGGTCCGGGATACTATGGCTACACCTTC; cdr3_aa: CASSIGPGYYGYTF
clone_size: -; j_call: TRBJ2-7; d_call: -; v_call: TRBV30; cdr3_nt: TGTGCCTACAAAGGGGGATACGAGCAGTACTTC; cdr3_aa: CAYKGGYEQYF
clone_size: -; j_call: TRBJ2-2; d_call: TRBD2; v_call: TRBV5-1; cdr3_nt: TGCGCCAGCAGCCGTGGGAGGGGCGCGGACGGGGAGCTGTTTTTT; cdr3_aa: CASSRGRGADGELFF
clone_size: -; j_call: TRBJ2-3; d_call: -; v_call: TRBV18; cdr3_nt: TGTGCCAGCTCACCACTGCCTAGCCAGGCAGATACGCAGTATTTT; cdr3_aa: CASSPLPSQADTQYF
clone_size: -; j_call: TRBJ2-2; d_call: -; v_call: TRBV18; cdr3_nt: TGTGCCAGCTCACCACAGAGGACCGGGGAGCTGTTTTTT; cdr3_aa: CASSPQRTGELFF
clone_size: once; j_call: TRBJ2-3; d_call: -; v_call: TRBV10-2; cdr3_nt: TGCGCCAGCAGCGGGGTCGGTAGCGGATTAGCTACGCAGTATTTT; cdr3_aa: CASSGVGSGLATQYF
clone_size: -; j_call: TRBJ1-5; d_call: TRBD1; v_call: TRBV10-3; cdr3_nt: TGTGCCATCAGTGAGTCGACAGGGGATCAGCCCCAGCATTTT; cdr3_aa: CAISESTGDQPQHF
clone_size: -; j_call: TRBJ2-1; d_call: -; v_call: TRBV2; cdr3_nt: TGTGCCAGCAGTGAAGGCGCCGTGGGGGGTGAGCAGTTCTTC; cdr3_aa: CASSEGAVGGEQFF
clone_size: -; j_call: TRBJ1-3; d_call: TRBD1; v_call: TRBV15; cdr3_nt: TGTGCCACCAGCTTCGACAGGGGGCTTAAGAACACCATATATTTT; cdr3_aa: CATSFDRGLKNTIYF
clone_size: -; j_call: TRBJ2-7; d_call: -; v_call: TRBV11-2; cdr3_nt: TGTGCCAGTAAGGACTTGCGTTTCTACGAGCAGTACTTC; cdr3_aa: CASKDLRFYEQYF
clone_size: -; j_call: TRBJ2-5; d_call: -; v_call: TRBV9; cdr3_nt: TGTGCCAGCAGCGCCGGTAACCTAGGACAAGAGACCCAGTACTTC; cdr3_aa: CASSAGNLGQETQYF
clone_size: -; j_call: TRBJ2-7; d_call: TRBD1; v_call: TRBV4-3; cdr3_nt: TGCGCCAGCAGCCAAGACTCGGGACAGGGCGCCCACGAGCAGTACTTC; cdr3_aa: CASSQDSGQGAHEQYF
clone_size: -; j_call: TRBJ1-1; d_call: -; v_call: TRBV6-1; cdr3_nt: TGTGCCAGCAGTCGGACAAGAGAGAACACTGAAGCTTTCTTT; cdr3_aa: CASSRTRENTEAFF
clone_size: once; j_call: TRBJ2-3; d_call: TRBD1; v_call: TRBV7-3; cdr3_nt: TGTGCCAGCAGCCAGACAGGGTCGGGAGATACGCAGTATTTT; cdr3_aa: CASSQTGSGDTQYF
clone_size: -; j_call: TRBJ1-4; d_call: -; v_call: TRBV19; cdr3_nt: TGTGCCAGTAGTATGGAGAGAGGCCTCGGTGAAAAACTGTTTTTT; cdr3_aa: CASSMERGLGEKLFF
clone_size: -; j_call: TRBJ2-3; d_call: TRBD1; v_call: TRBV6-6; cdr3_nt: TGTGCCAGCAGAACCGTACCGGGACAGTACACAGATACGCAGTATTTT; cdr3_aa: CASRTVPGQYTDTQYF
clone_size: -; j_call: TRBJ1-2; d_call: -; v_call: TRBV28; cdr3_nt: TGTGCCAGCAATCGCGGGGGCCTTAACTATGGCTACACCTTC; cdr3_aa: CASNRGGLNYGYTF
clone_size: once; j_call: TRBJ2-2; d_call: TRBD2; v_call: TRBV5-1; cdr3_nt: TGCGCCAGCGTCTTAGCGGGAGGAGGAACCGGGGAGCTGTTTTTT; cdr3_aa: CASVLAGGGTGELFF
clone_size: -; j_call: TRBJ1-1; d_call: -; v_call: TRBV9; cdr3_nt: TGTGCCAGCGCACCTGGGGCGATACCGAACACTGAAGCTTTCTTT; cdr3_aa: CASAPGAIPNTEAFF
clone_size: -; j_call: TRBJ1-1; d_call: -; v_call: TRBV6-6; cdr3_nt: TGTGCCAGCAGTTACTCTATTACAGAGCTTGAAGCTTTCTTT; cdr3_aa: CASSYSITELEAFF
clone_size: -; j_call: TRBJ1-2; d_call: -; v_call: TRBV30; cdr3_nt: TGTGCCTGGAGCCCTGGTTTGGAGGGAGATGGCTACACCTTC; cdr3_aa: CAWSPGLEGDGYTF
clone_size: -; j_call: TRBJ1-1; d_call: TRBD1; v_call: TRBV28; cdr3_nt: TGTGCCAGCAGCGCCAGAGTAAGGACAGGGAAGGACGAAATGAACACTGAAGCTTTCTTT; cdr3_aa: CASSARVRTGKDEMNTEAFF
clone_size: -; j_call: TRBJ2-2; d_call: -; v_call: TRBV29-1; cdr3_nt: TGCAGCGTTGTATCCGGGGGCACCGGGGAGCTGTTTTTT; cdr3_aa: CSVVSGGTGELFF
clone_size: -; j_call: TRBJ2-3; d_call: -; v_call: TRBV19; cdr3_nt: TGTGCCAGTAGTATCTACCCCGGAGATACGCAGTATTTT; cdr3_aa: CASSIYPGDTQYF
clone_size: -; j_call: TRBJ1-3; d_call: -; v_call: TRBV4-3; cdr3_nt: TGCGCCAGCAGCGGGGGGGTCGGGAGTGGAAACACCATATATTTT; cdr3_aa: CASSGGVGSGNTIYF
clone_size: -; j_call: TRBJ2-7; d_call: TRBD1; v_call: TRBV10-3; cdr3_nt: TGTGCCACCCGAGAGACAGGGGCAGGCGAGCAGTACTTC; cdr3_aa: CATRETGAGEQYF
clone_size: -; j_call: TRBJ1-1; d_call: -; v_call: TRBV7-2; cdr3_nt: TGTGCCAGCAGCTTAAAGAGGTTGAACACTGAAGCTTTCTTT; cdr3_aa: CASSLKRLNTEAFF
clone_size: -; j_call: TRBJ2-1; d_call: TRBD2; v_call: TRBV7-6; cdr3_nt: TGTGCCAGCAGCCTGGGACTAGCGGGAGCTGGGTCCTACAATGAGCAGTTCTTC; cdr3_aa: CASSLGLAGAGSYNEQFF
clone_size: -; j_call: TRBJ1-2; d_call: -; v_call: TRBV20-1; cdr3_nt: TGCAGTGCTAGAGGCGGGGGTGGCTACACCTTC; cdr3_aa: CSARGGGGYTF
clone_size: -; j_call: TRBJ2-2; d_call: -; v_call: TRBV5-4; cdr3_nt: TGTGCCGCGCGGTCGTTGGGCACCGGGGAGCTGTTTTTT; cdr3_aa: CAARSLGTGELFF
clone_size: -; j_call: TRBJ1-5; d_call: TRBD1; v_call: TRBV28; cdr3_nt: TGTGCCAGCAGGCCCGCCGGACAGGGATCCAATCAGCCCCAGCATTTT; cdr3_aa: CASRPAGQGSNQPQHF
clone_size: -; j_call: TRBJ1-4; d_call: TRBD1; v_call: TRBV27; cdr3_nt: TGTGCCAGCCGTCCGAGAGACAGGGCGGTTGAAAAACTGTTTTTT; cdr3_aa: CASRPRDRAVEKLFF
clone_size: -; j_call: TRBJ2-3; d_call: -; v_call: TRBV4-1; cdr3_nt: TGCGCCAGCAGCCAAGAATCGGCTAGCACGGGTACGCAGTATTTT; cdr3_aa: CASSQESASTGTQYF
clone_size: -; j_call: TRBJ2-7; d_call: -; v_call: TRBV5-1; cdr3_nt: TGCGCCAGCAGTTACGGACACGACTCCTACGAGCAGTACTTC; cdr3_aa: CASSYGHDSYEQYF
clone_size: -; j_call: TRBJ2-5; d_call: -; v_call: TRBV5-1; cdr3_nt: TGCGCCAGCAGCTTGGGGGGAGTCCAAGAGACCCAGTACTTC; cdr3_aa: CASSLGGVQETQYF
clone_size: -; j_call: TRBJ1-4; d_call: -; v_call: TRBV10-3; cdr3_nt: TGTGCCATCAGTCAAAGCGGTGGTGAAAAACTGTTTTTT; cdr3_aa: CAISQSGGEKLFF
clone_size: once; j_call: TRBJ1-4; d_call: TRBD1; v_call: TRBV5-1; cdr3_nt: TGCGCCAGCAGCTTGGTAGGACAGGGCAGGCCTAATGAAAAACTGTTTTTT; cdr3_aa: CASSLVGQGRPNEKLFF
clone_size: -; j_call: TRBJ2-5; d_call: -; v_call: TRBV4-1; cdr3_nt: TGCGCCAGCAGCCAAGACGGAGGGGGCAGGGAGACCCAGTACTTC; cdr3_aa: CASSQDGGGRETQYF
clone_size: -; j_call: TRBJ2-1; d_call: TRBD1; v_call: TRBV7-9; cdr3_nt: TGTGCCAGCGTGGCGAGGGGGCATGAGCAGTTCTTC; cdr3_aa: CASVARGHEQFF
clone_size: -; j_call: TRBJ2-5; d_call: -; v_call: TRBV7-9; cdr3_nt: TGTGCCAGCAGCTTTCTACAGAACCAAGAGACCCAGTACTTC; cdr3_aa: CASSFLQNQETQYF
clone_size: -; j_call: TRBJ1-2; d_call: TRBD1; v_call: TRBV18; cdr3_nt: TGTGCCAGCTCACCCGGGACAGATCCATATGGCTACACCTTC; cdr3_aa: CASSPGTDPYGYTF
clone_size: -; j_call: TRBJ1-4; d_call: -; v_call: TRBV25-1; cdr3_nt: TGTGCCAGCAGCCTGGTCGGGAAACTGTTTTTT; cdr3_aa: CASSLVGKLFF